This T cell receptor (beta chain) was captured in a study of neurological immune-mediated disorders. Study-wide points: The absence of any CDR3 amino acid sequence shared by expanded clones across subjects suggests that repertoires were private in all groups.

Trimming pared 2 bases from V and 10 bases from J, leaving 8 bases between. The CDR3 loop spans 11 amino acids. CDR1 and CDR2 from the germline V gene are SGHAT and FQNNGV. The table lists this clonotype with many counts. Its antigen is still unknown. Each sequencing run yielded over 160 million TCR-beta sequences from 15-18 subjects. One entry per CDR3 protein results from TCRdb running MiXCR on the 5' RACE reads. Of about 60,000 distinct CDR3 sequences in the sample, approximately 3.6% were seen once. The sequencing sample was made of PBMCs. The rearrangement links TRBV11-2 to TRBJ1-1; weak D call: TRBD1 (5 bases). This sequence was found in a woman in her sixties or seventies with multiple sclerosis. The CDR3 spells CASSLSGTAFF. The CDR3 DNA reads TGTGCCAGCAGCTTAAGCGGGACAGCTTTCTTT.